The 10 T cell receptor beta chains given below trace back to one sample, sequenced in a study of T-cell memory formation after mild COVID-19. TCRdb independently ran MiXCR on the 5' RACE reads; one entry per CDR3 protein. The sample records 200,000 to 250,000 distinct CDR3 sequences, over 9% being singletons. The sample consisted of PBMCs or a T cell subset sorted from them (not recorded which). The source is a young man who had mild COVID-19 (a few samples of this study predate the infection). Cell type and time point are not known.

This clonotype was found a few times. This chain joins TRBV5-1 and TRBJ2-5; 8 nucleotides align to TRBD1. CDR1 and CDR2 from the germline V gene are SGHRS and YFSETQ. With V trimmed by 1 base and J by 3 bases, 8 bases remained unmatched. The CDR3 runs to 16 residues. In nucleotides, the CDR3 is TGCGCCAGCAGCTTGATGGCAGGGGGCGTAAAAGAGACCCAGTACTTC. Translated: CASSLMAGGVKETQYF. Full variable domain (outside the CDR3, taken from reference TRBV5-1 and TRBJ2-5): KAGVTQTPRYLIKTRGQQVTLSCSPISGHRSVSWYQQTPGQGLQFLFEYFSETQRNKGNFPGRFSGRQFSNSRSEMNVSTLELGDSALYLCASSLMAGGVKETQYFGPGTRLLVL.

This chain joins TRBV20-1 and TRBJ1-1, with D uncertain. Between the trimmed V and J ends, which lost 0 bases and 5 bases, there was a span of 10 bases. This CDR3 region has 13 residues. Germline V gives CDR1 DFQATT, CDR2 SNEGSKA (reference sequence). The CDR3 reads CSARELGRTEAFF. CDR3 nucleotide sequence: TGCAGTGCTAGAGAGCTGGGCCGGACTGAAGCTTTCTTT.

In its sample, this clonotype was seen many times. The CDR3 DNA sequence: TGCGCCAGCAGCCAAGACGACCAGGGGGCGCGGGGTGAAAAACTGTTTTTT. Amino acid sequence: CASSQDDQGARGEKLFF. This rearrangement joins TRBV4-3 to TRBJ1-4; TRBD1 agrees at 8 bases. Germline values: CDR1 LGHNA, CDR2 YSLEER. This CDR3 contains 17 residues. Germline trimming cut 0 bases from V and 7 bases from J; bases unmatched to any gene: 10.

In its sample, this clonotype was seen a few times. The chain employs TRBV7-3 and TRBJ1-1; tentative D call: TRBD1 (5 bases). Trimming took 8 bases from V and 3 from J, leaving 13 bases between them. Germline assignment: CDR1 SGHTA and CDR2 FQGTGA. This CDR3 spans 13 amino acids. The CDR3 here is CASREGMDTEAFF. The CDR3 DNA sequence: TGTGCCAGCCGGGAGGGGATGGACACTGAAGCTTTCTTT. Looking up the rest from reference TRBV7-3 and TRBJ1-1 gives the full variable domain: GAGVSQTPSNKVTEKGKYVELRCDPISGHTALYWYRQSLGQGPEFLIYFQGTGAADDSGLPNDRFFAVRPEGSVSTLKIQRTERGDSAVYLCASREGMDTEAFFGQGTRLTVV.

In its sample, this clonotype was seen a few times. The V gene is TRBV9, the J gene TRBJ2-3, with D tentatively TRBD2 (7 bases). CDR3 length: 17 residues. CDR1 is SGDLS, CDR2 YYNGEE, per germline. V lost 1 base, J lost 5 bases, and 20 bases lay in between. In DNA form, the CDR3 reads TGTGCCAGCAGCGTAAACCCGGCGGGGGCCGGGGGAGATACGCAGTATTTT. Amino acid sequence: CASSVNPAGAGGDTQYF. Full variable domain (rest looked up from reference TRBV9 and TRBJ2-3): DSGVTQTPKHLITATGQRVTLRCSPRSGDLSVYWYQQSLDQGLQFLIQYYNGEERAKGNILERFSAQQFPDLHSELNLSSLELGDSALYFCASSVNPAGAGGDTQYFGPGTRLTVL.

This clonotype occurred a few times. The gene calls are TRBV29-1 and TRBJ2-7; D assignment may be TRBD1 or TRBD2 (5 bases each). The germline gives CDR1 SQVTM, CDR2 ANQGSEA. V was trimmed by 4 bases and J by 3 bases, leaving 13 bases between them. The CDR3 runs 13 residues. CDR3 sequence: CSVGSRGDYEQYF. The CDR3 DNA follows: TGCAGCGTTGGGTCGAGGGGAGACTACGAGCAGTACTTC.

This clonotype was seen more than once but under ten times. The chain couples TRBV4-3 to TRBJ1-6; D is uncertain. CDR1 and CDR2 from the germline V gene are LGHNA and YSLEER. This CDR3 spans 16 amino acids. V was cut by 1 base and J by 2 bases, with 9 bases left in between. The CDR3 loop reads CASSQASGAYNSPLHF. CDR3 DNA: TGCGCCAGCAGCCAAGCGTCCGGGGCCTATAATTCACCCCTCCACTTT.

The chain joins TRBV7-2 to TRBJ2-1; D tentatively fits TRBD1 or TRBD2 (5 bases each). Per germline, CDR1 SGHTA and CDR2 FQGNSA. Trimming removed 4 bases from V and 6 bases from J, with 28 bases in between. The CDR3 is 19 amino acids. The CDR3 nucleotides read TGTGCCAGCAGCTCCATCCGCTGGGTCGGGGCCATTGCCCCCAATGAGCAGTTCTTC. Protein sequence: CASSSIRWVGAIAPNEQFF.

This clonotype was seen ten or more times. The chain carries TRBV6-2 or TRBV6-3 and TRBJ1-1; no reliable D call. V shed 2 bases and J shed 1 base, with 5 bases lying between them. This CDR3 is 13 amino acids long. Germline V gives CDR1 MNHEY, CDR2 SVGEGT. Here the CDR3 reads CASSYGRNTEAFF. CDR3 DNA sequence: TGTGCCAGCAGTTACGGGCGGAACACTGAAGCTTTCTTT.

The rearrangement joins TRBV5-1 to TRBJ2-5, with D hard to call. V lost 1 base and J lost 0, with 7 bases in between. The germline gives CDR1 SGHRS, CDR2 YFSETQ. CDR3 size: 14 residues. The CDR3 DNA sequence: TGCGCCAGCAGCTTGAGAGAGGACCAAGAGACCCAGTACTTC. This gives the protein CASSLREDQETQYF.